One and the same sample provided the 2 T cell receptor beta chains below, sequenced in a study of T cells expressing NK-cell markers. TCRdb re-called the 5' RACE reads; every CDR3 protein appears as one record, without DNA. The sample totals about 260,000 distinct CDR3 sequences. Input material: blood T cells: a sorted CD56 or NKG2C T cell subset, CD4+ or CD8+ T cells, or bulk PBMC T cells (not recorded which). Receptor source: a man aged 18-30 years in good health.

The chain couples TRBV16 to TRBJ1-1. Germline values: CDR1 KGHSY, CDR2 FQNENV. This CDR3 has 12 amino acids. The CDR3 loop reads CASSQSGPGAFF.

The genes are TRBV12-3 or TRBV12-4 and TRBJ2-5; TCRdb selects TRBD1, and the lack of DNA leaves this call unchecked. The CDR3 runs 14 residues. CDR3: CASSLQGGQETQYF.